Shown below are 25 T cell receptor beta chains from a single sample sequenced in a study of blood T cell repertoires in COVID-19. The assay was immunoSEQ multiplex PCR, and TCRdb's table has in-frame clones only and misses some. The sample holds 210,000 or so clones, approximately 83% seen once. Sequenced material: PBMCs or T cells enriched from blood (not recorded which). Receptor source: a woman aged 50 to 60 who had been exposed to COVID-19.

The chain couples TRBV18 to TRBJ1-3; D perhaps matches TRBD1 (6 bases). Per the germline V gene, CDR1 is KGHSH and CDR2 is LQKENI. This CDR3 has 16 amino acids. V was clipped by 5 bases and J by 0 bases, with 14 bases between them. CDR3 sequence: CASSDLRQASGNTIYF. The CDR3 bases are TGTGCCAGCTCAGACCTCAGACAGGCCTCTGGAAACACCATATATTTT.

The CDR3 DNA is TGTGCCAGCAGCGAGGGACGGGGGGGAGGCGAGCAGTACTTC. Residues: CASSEGRGGGEQYF. The chain employs TRBV9 and TRBJ2-7; 8 bases are a match to TRBD2. This CDR3 region has 14 residues. The germline CDR1 and CDR2 sequences are SGDLS and YYNGEE. V was clipped by 3 bases and J by 6 bases; unmatched bases: 8.

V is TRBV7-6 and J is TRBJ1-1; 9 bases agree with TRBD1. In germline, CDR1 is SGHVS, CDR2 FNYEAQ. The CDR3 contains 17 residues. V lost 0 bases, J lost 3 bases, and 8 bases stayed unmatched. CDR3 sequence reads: CASSLADLQGADTEAFF. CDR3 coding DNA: TGTGCCAGCAGCTTAGCTGACTTACAGGGGGCTGACACTGAAGCTTTCTTT.

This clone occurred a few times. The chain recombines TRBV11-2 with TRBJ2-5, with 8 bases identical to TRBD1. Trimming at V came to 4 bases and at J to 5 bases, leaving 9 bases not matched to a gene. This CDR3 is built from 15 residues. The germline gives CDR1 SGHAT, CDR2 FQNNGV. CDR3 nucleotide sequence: TGTGCCAGCAGCTCGTTTGGACAGGGCGGGGAGACCCAGTACTTC. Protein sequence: CASSSFGQGGETQYF.

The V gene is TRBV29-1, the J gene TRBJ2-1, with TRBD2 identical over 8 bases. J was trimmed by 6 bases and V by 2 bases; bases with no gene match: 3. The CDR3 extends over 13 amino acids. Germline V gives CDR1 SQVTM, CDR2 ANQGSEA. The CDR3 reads CSVETGTSNEQFF. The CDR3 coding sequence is TGCAGCGTTGAAACAGGGACTAGCAATGAGCAGTTCTTC.

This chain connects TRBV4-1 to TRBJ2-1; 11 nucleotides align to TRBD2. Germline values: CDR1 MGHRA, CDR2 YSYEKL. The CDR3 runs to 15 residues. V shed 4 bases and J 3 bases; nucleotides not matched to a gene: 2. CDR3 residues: CASSLLAGVYNEQFF. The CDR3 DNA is TGCGCCAGCAGCCTACTAGCGGGGGTCTACAATGAGCAGTTCTTC.

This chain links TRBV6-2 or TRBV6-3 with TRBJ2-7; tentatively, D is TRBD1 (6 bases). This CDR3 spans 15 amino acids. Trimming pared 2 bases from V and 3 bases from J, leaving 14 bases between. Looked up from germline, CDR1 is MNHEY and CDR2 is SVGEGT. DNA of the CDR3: TGTGCCAGCAGTTACCCCCGCGTGACAGGCTACGAGCAGTACTTC. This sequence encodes CASSYPRVTGYEQYF.

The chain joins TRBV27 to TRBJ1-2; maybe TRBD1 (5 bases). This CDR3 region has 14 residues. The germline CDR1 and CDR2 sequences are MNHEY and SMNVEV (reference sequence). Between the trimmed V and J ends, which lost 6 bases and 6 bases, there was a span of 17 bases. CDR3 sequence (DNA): TGTGCCAGCAGGGGTCGGGCAGGGAGGAATGGCTACACCTTC. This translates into CASRGRAGRNGYTF.

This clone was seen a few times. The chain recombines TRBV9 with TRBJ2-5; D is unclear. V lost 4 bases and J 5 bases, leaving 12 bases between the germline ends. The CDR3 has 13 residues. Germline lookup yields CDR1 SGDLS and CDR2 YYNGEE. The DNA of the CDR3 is TGTGCCAGCAGCCTCGGTGTCCGGGAGACCCAGTACTTC. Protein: CASSLGVRETQYF.

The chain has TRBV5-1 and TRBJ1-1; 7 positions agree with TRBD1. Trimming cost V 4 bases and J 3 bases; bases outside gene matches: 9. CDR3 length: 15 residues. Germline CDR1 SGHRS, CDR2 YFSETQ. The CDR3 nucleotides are TGCGCCAGCAGCCCCTTACAGGGGATGGACACTGAAGCTTTCTTT. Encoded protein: CASSPLQGMDTEAFF.

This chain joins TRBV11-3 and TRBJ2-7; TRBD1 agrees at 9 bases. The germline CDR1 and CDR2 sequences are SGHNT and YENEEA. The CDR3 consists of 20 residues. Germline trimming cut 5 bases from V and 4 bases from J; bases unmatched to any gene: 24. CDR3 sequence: CASSRDRALPPSGFPYEQYF. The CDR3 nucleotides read TGTGCCAGCAGCCGGGACAGGGCCCTCCCGCCCTCGGGTTTCCCATACGAGCAGTACTTC. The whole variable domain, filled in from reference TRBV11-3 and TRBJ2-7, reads EAGVVQSPRYKIIEKKQPVAFWCNPISGHNTLYWYLQNLGQGPELLIRYENEEAVDDSQLPKDRFSAERLKGVDSTLKIQPAELGDSAVYLCASSRDRALPPSGFPYEQYFGPGTRLTVT.

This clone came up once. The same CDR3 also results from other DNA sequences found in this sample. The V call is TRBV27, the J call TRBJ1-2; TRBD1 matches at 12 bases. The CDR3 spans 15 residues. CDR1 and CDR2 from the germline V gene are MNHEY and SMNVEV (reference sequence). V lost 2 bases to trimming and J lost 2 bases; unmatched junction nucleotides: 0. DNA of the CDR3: TGTGCCAGCAGTTTAGGGACAGGGGGCAACTATGGCTACACCTTC. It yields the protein CASSLGTGGNYGYTF.

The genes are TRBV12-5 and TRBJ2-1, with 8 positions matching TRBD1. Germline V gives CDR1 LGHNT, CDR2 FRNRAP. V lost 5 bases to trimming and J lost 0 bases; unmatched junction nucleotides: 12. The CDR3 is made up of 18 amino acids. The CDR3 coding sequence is TGTGCTAGTGGTGATCCGGACAGGGCCGTTAACTCCTACAATGAGCAGTTCTTC. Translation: CASGDPDRAVNSYNEQFF.

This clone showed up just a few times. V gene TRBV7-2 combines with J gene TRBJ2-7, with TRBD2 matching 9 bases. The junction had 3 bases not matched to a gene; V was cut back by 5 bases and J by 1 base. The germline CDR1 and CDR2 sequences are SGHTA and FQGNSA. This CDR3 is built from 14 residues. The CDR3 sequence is CASSRLAGSYEQYF. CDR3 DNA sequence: TGTGCCAGCAGCAGGCTAGCGGGGTCCTACGAGCAGTACTTC. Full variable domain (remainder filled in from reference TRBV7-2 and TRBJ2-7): GAGVSQSPSNKVTEKGKDVELRCDPISGHTALYWYRQSLGQGLEFLIYFQGNSAPDKSGLPSDRFSAERTGGSVSTLTIQRTQQEDSAVYLCASSRLAGSYEQYFGPGTRLTVT.

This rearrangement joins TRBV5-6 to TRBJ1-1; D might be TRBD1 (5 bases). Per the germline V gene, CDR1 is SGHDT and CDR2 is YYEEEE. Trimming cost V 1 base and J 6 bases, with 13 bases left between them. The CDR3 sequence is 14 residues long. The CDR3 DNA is TGTGCCAGCAGCTTGCGGGGCGGGATGGCTGAAGCTTTCTTT. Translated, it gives CASSLRGGMAEAFF.

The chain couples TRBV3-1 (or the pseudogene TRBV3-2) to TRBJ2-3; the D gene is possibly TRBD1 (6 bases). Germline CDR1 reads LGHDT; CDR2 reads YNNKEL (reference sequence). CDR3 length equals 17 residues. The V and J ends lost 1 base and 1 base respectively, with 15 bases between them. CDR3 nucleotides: TGTGCCAGCAGCCAAGTTGTACAGGGTCGCGGCACAGATACGCAGTATTTT. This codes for CASSQVVQGRGTDTQYF.

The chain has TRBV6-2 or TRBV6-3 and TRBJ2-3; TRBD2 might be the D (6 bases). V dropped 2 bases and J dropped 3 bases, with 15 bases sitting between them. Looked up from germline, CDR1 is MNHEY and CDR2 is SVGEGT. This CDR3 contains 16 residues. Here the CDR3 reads CASSYVPGSGTDTQYF. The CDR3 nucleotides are TGTGCCAGCAGTTACGTCCCCGGGAGCGGGACAGATACGCAGTATTTT.

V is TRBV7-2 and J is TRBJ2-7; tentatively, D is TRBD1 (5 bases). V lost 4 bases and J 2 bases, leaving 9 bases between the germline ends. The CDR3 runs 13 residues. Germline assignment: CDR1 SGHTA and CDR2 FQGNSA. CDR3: CASSSRVPYEQYF. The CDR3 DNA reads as TGTGCCAGCAGCTCCAGGGTGCCCTACGAGCAGTACTTC. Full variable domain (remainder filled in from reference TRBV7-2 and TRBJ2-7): GAGVSQSPSNKVTEKGKDVELRCDPISGHTALYWYRQSLGQGLEFLIYFQGNSAPDKSGLPSDRFSAERTGGSVSTLTIQRTQQEDSAVYLCASSSRVPYEQYFGPGTRLTVT.

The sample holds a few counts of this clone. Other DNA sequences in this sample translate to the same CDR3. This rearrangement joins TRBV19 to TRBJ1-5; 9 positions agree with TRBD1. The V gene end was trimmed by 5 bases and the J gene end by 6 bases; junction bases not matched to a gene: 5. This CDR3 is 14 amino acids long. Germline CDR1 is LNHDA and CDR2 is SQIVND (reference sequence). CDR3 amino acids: CASSQGQGGQPQHF. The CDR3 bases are TGTGCCAGTAGTCAGGGACAGGGTGGTCAGCCCCAGCATTTT.

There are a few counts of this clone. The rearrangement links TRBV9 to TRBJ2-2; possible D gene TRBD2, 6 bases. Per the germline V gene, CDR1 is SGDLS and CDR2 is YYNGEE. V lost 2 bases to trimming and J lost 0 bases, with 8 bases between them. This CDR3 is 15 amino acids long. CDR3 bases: TGTGCCAGCAGCGTCGGGACTTCGAACACCGGGGAGCTGTTTTTT. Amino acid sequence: CASSVGTSNTGELFF.

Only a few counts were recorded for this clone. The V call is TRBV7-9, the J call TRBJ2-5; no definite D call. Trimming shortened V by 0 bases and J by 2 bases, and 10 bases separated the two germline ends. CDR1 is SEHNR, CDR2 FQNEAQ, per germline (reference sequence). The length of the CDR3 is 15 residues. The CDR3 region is CASSLAPGGQETQYF. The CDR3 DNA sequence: TGTGCCAGCAGCTTAGCGCCAGGTGGGCAAGAGACCCAGTACTTC.

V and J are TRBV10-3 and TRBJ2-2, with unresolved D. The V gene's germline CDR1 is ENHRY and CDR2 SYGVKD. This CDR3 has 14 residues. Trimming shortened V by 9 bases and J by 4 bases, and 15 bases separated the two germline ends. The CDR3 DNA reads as TGTGCCATTTCCACTCCCCAACCCACCGGGGAGCTGTTTTTT. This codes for CAISTPQPTGELFF.

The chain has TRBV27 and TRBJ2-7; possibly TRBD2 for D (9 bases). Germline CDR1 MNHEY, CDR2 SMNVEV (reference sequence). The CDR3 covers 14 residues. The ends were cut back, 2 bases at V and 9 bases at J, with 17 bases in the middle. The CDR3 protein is CASSLQAGGTGQYF. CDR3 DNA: TGTGCCAGCAGTTTACAGGCGGGGGGGACAGGGCAGTACTTC.

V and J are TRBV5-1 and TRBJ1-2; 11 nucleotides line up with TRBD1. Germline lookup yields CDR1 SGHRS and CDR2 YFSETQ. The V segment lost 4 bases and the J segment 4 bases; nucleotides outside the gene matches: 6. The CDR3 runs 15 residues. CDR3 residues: CASSVGQGEGYGYTF. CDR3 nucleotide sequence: TGCGCCAGCAGCGTGGGACAGGGGGAGGGCTATGGCTACACCTTC.

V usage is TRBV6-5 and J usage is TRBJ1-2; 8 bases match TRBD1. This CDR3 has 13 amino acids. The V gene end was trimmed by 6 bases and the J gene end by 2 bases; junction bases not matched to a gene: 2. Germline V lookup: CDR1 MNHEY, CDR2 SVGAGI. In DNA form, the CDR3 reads TGTGCCAGCAGGGGACAGGTGAACTATGGCTACACCTTC. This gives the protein CASRGQVNYGYTF.